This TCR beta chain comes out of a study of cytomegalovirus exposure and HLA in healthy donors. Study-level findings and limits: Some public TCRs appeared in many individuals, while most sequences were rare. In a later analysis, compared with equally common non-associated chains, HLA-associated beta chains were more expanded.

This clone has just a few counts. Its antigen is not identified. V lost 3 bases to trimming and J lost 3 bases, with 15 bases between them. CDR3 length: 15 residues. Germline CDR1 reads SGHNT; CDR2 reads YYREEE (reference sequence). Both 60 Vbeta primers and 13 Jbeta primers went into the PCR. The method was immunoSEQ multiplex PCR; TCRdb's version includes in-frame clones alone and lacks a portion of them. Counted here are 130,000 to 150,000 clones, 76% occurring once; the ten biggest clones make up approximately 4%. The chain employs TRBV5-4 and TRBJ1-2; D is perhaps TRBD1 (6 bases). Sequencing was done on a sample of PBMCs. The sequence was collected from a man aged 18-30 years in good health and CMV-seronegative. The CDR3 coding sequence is TGTGCCAGCAGCTCAAGGGGGGGAGGGGACTATGGCTACACCTTC. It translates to CASSSRGGGDYGYTF.